A selection of T cell receptor beta chains follows, all from one sample in a study of blood T cells in healthy people across ages. TCRdb independently ran MiXCR on the 5' RACE reads; one entry per CDR3 protein. The repertoire holds about 1.4 million distinct CDR3 sequences, around 59% seen once, with over 5.5% in the top ten. Sample: blood. Receptor source: a young man in good health. Both conserved end residues are part of each CDR3. Clone size is not always given. Where it is, it says once, few, many or a class for expanded clones.

abundance: NA; j_gene: TRBJ2-4; v_gene: TRBV7-9; CDR3aa: CASSFAWTGPGNIQYF
abundance: NA; j_gene: TRBJ1-5; v_gene: TRBV20-1; CDR3aa: CSAVQGGNQPQHF
abundance: few; j_gene: TRBJ2-5; v_gene: TRBV14; CDR3aa: CASSHSGLRETQYF
abundance: few; j_gene: TRBJ2-1; v_gene: TRBV15; CDR3aa: CATSLRTSGYNEQFF
abundance: few; j_gene: TRBJ1-1; v_gene: TRBV12-3/TRBV12-4; CDR3aa: CASSLDYSTEAFF
abundance: NA; j_gene: TRBJ1-2; v_gene: TRBV7-2; CDR3aa: CASTFNVGYTF
abundance: NA; j_gene: NA; v_gene: TRBV7-9; CDR3aa: CASSLSGTGVGETQYF
abundance: few; j_gene: NA; v_gene: TRBV20-1; CDR3aa: CSASWEGPYEQYF
abundance: once; j_gene: TRBJ1-6; v_gene: TRBV28; CDR3aa: CASNFGGYNSPLHF
abundance: NA; j_gene: TRBJ2-7; v_gene: TRBV4-2; CDR3aa: CASSRVPSNDEQYF
abundance: NA; j_gene: TRBJ1-4; v_gene: TRBV28; CDR3aa: CASSVDLREKLFF
abundance: NA; j_gene: TRBJ2-1; v_gene: TRBV6-6; CDR3aa: CASSLTRVDEQFF
abundance: NA; j_gene: TRBJ2-3; v_gene: TRBV6-2/TRBV6-3; CDR3aa: CASSYSSSADTQYF
abundance: NA; j_gene: TRBJ2-1; v_gene: TRBV18; CDR3aa: CASSPLGGSYYNEQFF
abundance: few; j_gene: TRBJ2-3; v_gene: TRBV12-3/TRBV12-4; CDR3aa: CASSLEGVTPDTQYF
abundance: NA; j_gene: TRBJ2-5; v_gene: TRBV6-6; CDR3aa: CACTSGIQETQYF
abundance: NA; j_gene: TRBJ2-6; v_gene: TRBV27; CDR3aa: CASNLDSSGANVLTF
abundance: NA; j_gene: NA; v_gene: TRBV6-4; CDR3aa: CASSDSTETNEQYF
abundance: few; j_gene: NA; v_gene: TRBV28; CDR3aa: CASSWVREQYF
abundance: NA; j_gene: TRBJ2-1; v_gene: TRBV5-1; CDR3aa: CASSEDGQVVSREQFF
abundance: NA; j_gene: TRBJ2-7; v_gene: TRBV15; CDR3aa: CATSRDTTYEQYF
abundance: NA; j_gene: TRBJ2-1; v_gene: TRBV2; CDR3aa: CASSDRGGYNEQFF
abundance: NA; j_gene: TRBJ1-2; v_gene: TRBV20-1; CDR3aa: CSAMWAMGLYGYTF
abundance: few; j_gene: TRBJ2-7; v_gene: TRBV20-1; CDR3aa: CSAVDRAYEQYF
abundance: NA; j_gene: TRBJ2-3; v_gene: TRBV20-1; CDR3aa: CSASGPGQGFADTQYF
abundance: once; j_gene: TRBJ1-4; v_gene: TRBV10-2; CDR3aa: CASRRDRDGEKLFF
abundance: NA; j_gene: TRBJ2-7; v_gene: TRBV27; CDR3aa: CASSRGASGSSPVGYEQYF
abundance: NA; j_gene: TRBJ2-5; v_gene: TRBV12-3/TRBV12-4; CDR3aa: CASCRNQETQYF
abundance: few; j_gene: TRBJ2-3; v_gene: TRBV29-1; CDR3aa: CSVAGTGRTDTQYF
abundance: NA; j_gene: TRBJ2-7; v_gene: TRBV7-9; CDR3aa: CSSSLEAMSSYEQYF
abundance: NA; j_gene: TRBJ2-7; v_gene: TRBV29-1; CDR3aa: CSVGNRGACEQYF
abundance: NA; j_gene: TRBJ2-1; v_gene: TRBV19; CDR3aa: CASSLRLAGSSYNEQFF
abundance: few; j_gene: TRBJ2-7; v_gene: TRBV7-8; CDR3aa: CASSLGGDYYEQYF
abundance: once; j_gene: TRBJ2-6; v_gene: TRBV14; CDR3aa: CASSQDRYSGANVLTF
abundance: few; j_gene: TRBJ2-1; v_gene: TRBV27; CDR3aa: CASSFGTGAYNEQFF
abundance: NA; j_gene: TRBJ1-1; v_gene: TRBV27; CDR3aa: CASSLVGSVNTEAFF
abundance: few; j_gene: TRBJ2-7; v_gene: TRBV4-2; CDR3aa: CASSQDSAVAAPYEQYF
abundance: few; j_gene: TRBJ2-1; v_gene: TRBV7-9; CDR3aa: CASSLVDLLVGQFF
abundance: NA; j_gene: TRBJ2-2; v_gene: TRBV27; CDR3aa: CASSITPLNTGELFF
abundance: few; j_gene: TRBJ1-1; v_gene: TRBV7-9; CDR3aa: CASSDRVTEAFF
abundance: NA; j_gene: TRBJ1-2; v_gene: TRBV4-1; CDR3aa: CASSPLPGYYGYTF
abundance: NA; j_gene: TRBJ2-5; v_gene: TRBV10-3; CDR3aa: CAISEPGGETQYF
abundance: NA; j_gene: TRBJ2-1; v_gene: TRBV6-2/TRBV6-3; CDR3aa: CASSSWTSIGNEQFF
abundance: NA; j_gene: TRBJ2-5; v_gene: TRBV5-1; CDR3aa: CASSSGRGYQETQYF
abundance: NA; j_gene: TRBJ2-3; v_gene: TRBV4-1; CDR3aa: CASSQTAGSLDTQYF
abundance: NA; j_gene: TRBJ1-2; v_gene: TRBV7-9; CDR3aa: CASSGGQLLYGYTF
abundance: NA; j_gene: NA; v_gene: TRBV4-2; CDR3aa: CASSPLSSSYNEQYF
abundance: NA; j_gene: TRBJ2-1; v_gene: TRBV27; CDR3aa: CASRRQGGWNEQFF
abundance: NA; j_gene: TRBJ2-3; v_gene: TRBV7-6; CDR3aa: CASSPGGDRSDTQYF
abundance: few; j_gene: TRBJ2-7; v_gene: TRBV5-6; CDR3aa: CASSLGGLRVYEQYF
abundance: NA; j_gene: TRBJ1-1; v_gene: TRBV29-1; CDR3aa: CSVEGKLRGTEAFF
abundance: few; j_gene: TRBJ1-2; v_gene: TRBV25-1; CDR3aa: CASSDTGGGASGYTF
abundance: once; j_gene: TRBJ2-2; v_gene: TRBV27; CDR3aa: CASSGPPVANTGELFF
abundance: NA; j_gene: TRBJ1-1; v_gene: TRBV4-1; CDR3aa: CASSQDRPNTEAFF
abundance: once; j_gene: TRBJ2-5; v_gene: TRBV13; CDR3aa: CASSSSSGDYRETQYF
abundance: NA; j_gene: TRBJ2-1; v_gene: TRBV29-1; CDR3aa: CSVGLRRDRNNERFF
abundance: once; j_gene: TRBJ2-1; v_gene: TRBV24-1; CDR3aa: CATSGGANAAISSYNEQFF
abundance: NA; j_gene: TRBJ2-7; v_gene: TRBV4-2; CDR3aa: CASSQEGQGDSYEQYF
abundance: few; j_gene: TRBJ2-1; v_gene: TRBV6-2/TRBV6-3; CDR3aa: CASSYTLNNEQFF
abundance: once; j_gene: NA; v_gene: TRBV6-5; CDR3aa: CASSYGLGRAMDEQYF